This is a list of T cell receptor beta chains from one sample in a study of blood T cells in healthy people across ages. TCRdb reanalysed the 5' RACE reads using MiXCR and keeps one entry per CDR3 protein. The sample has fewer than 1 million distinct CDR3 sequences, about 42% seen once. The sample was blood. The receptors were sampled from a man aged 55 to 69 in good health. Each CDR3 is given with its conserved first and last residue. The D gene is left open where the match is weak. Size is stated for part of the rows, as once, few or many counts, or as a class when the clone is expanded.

cdr3_nt: TGCGCCAGCAGCCAAACCAGGGATGTCGGGGAGCTGTTTTTT
cdr3_aa: CASSQTRDVGELFF
j_call: TRBJ2-2
d_call: .
v_call: TRBV4-3
clone_size: once

cdr3_nt: TGTGCCAGCAGCTTGGGACAGGGGTCCGGCAATGAGCAGTACTTC
cdr3_aa: CASSLGQGSGNEQYF
j_call: TRBJ2-5
d_call: TRBD1
v_call: TRBV6-2/TRBV6-3
clone_size: .

cdr3_nt: TGTGCCATCAGTGAACTGGGTAGAAACTATGGCTACACCTTC
cdr3_aa: CAISELGRNYGYTF
j_call: TRBJ1-2
d_call: .
v_call: TRBV10-3
clone_size: .

cdr3_nt: TGTGCCAGCAGCTCCGGACGGACAGGGGAGGACGAGCAGTACTTC
cdr3_aa: CASSSGRTGEDEQYF
j_call: TRBJ2-7
d_call: TRBD1
v_call: TRBV7-3
clone_size: .

cdr3_nt: TGTGCCAGCAGGGACGGCGGAAACTACGAGCAGTACTTC
cdr3_aa: CASRDGGNYEQYF
j_call: TRBJ2-7
d_call: .
v_call: TRBV2
clone_size: few

cdr3_nt: TGCGCCAGCAGCCCGTGGACTAGCGGCAACAATGAGCAGTTCTTC
cdr3_aa: CASSPWTSGNNEQFF
j_call: TRBJ2-1
d_call: TRBD2
v_call: TRBV4-3
clone_size: few

cdr3_nt: TGCGCCAGCAGCCAAGATGGTTCCTACGAGCGGTACTTC
cdr3_aa: CASSQDGSYERYF
j_call: TRBJ2-7
d_call: .
v_call: TRBV4-3
clone_size: .

cdr3_nt: TGCGCCAGCAGCTTGGAGGGACTAGCGGGTGTAGATACGCAGTATTTT
cdr3_aa: CASSLEGLAGVDTQYF
j_call: TRBJ2-3
d_call: TRBD2
v_call: TRBV5-1
clone_size: .

cdr3_nt: TGTGCCACCAGTGACCCGGGGCTAGCGGGGAAACAAGAGACCCAGTACTTC
cdr3_aa: CATSDPGLAGKQETQYF
j_call: TRBJ2-5
d_call: TRBD2
v_call: TRBV24-1
clone_size: .

cdr3_nt: TGTGCCAGCAGCTATATTGAAAATACGCAGTATTTT
cdr3_aa: CASSYIENTQYF
j_call: TRBJ2-3
d_call: .
v_call: TRBV7-2
clone_size: .

cdr3_nt: TGTGCCAGCAGCGGGCAGGGACAGGGTTCCTATGGCTACACCTTC
cdr3_aa: CASSGQGQGSYGYTF
j_call: TRBJ1-2
d_call: TRBD1
v_call: TRBV13
clone_size: .

cdr3_nt: TGTGCCAGCAGCTTAGTTTCGCCAGGTACCTACGAGCAGTACTTC
cdr3_aa: CASSLVSPGTYEQYF
j_call: TRBJ2-7
d_call: .
v_call: TRBV7-2
clone_size: .

cdr3_nt: TGCAGTGCTATGTCGGAGCAAGAGACCCAGTACTTC
cdr3_aa: CSAMSEQETQYF
j_call: TRBJ2-5
d_call: .
v_call: TRBV20-1
clone_size: few

cdr3_nt: TGCGCCAGCAGCCTCGACAGGCGAAATCAGCCCCAGCATTTT
cdr3_aa: CASSLDRRNQPQHF
j_call: TRBJ1-5
d_call: .
v_call: TRBV4-3
clone_size: .

cdr3_nt: TGCAGTGCTAGAATCGGGGGAGGGGAGACCCAGTACTTC
cdr3_aa: CSARIGGGETQYF
j_call: TRBJ2-5
d_call: TRBD2
v_call: TRBV20-1
clone_size: .

cdr3_nt: TGCAGTGCTGAAAAGACTAGCGGGGGACACAATGAGCAGTACTTC
cdr3_aa: CSAEKTSGGHNEQYF
j_call: TRBJ2-5
d_call: TRBD2
v_call: TRBV20-1
clone_size: .

cdr3_nt: TGTGCCAGCAGCTCGACGGGGGGGTTGAACTATGGCTACACCTTC
cdr3_aa: CASSSTGGLNYGYTF
j_call: TRBJ1-2
d_call: .
v_call: TRBV7-9
clone_size: .

cdr3_nt: TGTGCCAGCAGTGGGGAAATGGGGAATACGCAGTATTTT
cdr3_aa: CASSGEMGNTQYF
j_call: TRBJ2-3
d_call: .
v_call: TRBV6-1
clone_size: .

cdr3_nt: TGTGCCAGCAGTTTAGCGGATTCGTCCGTCTATGGCTACACCTTC
cdr3_aa: CASSLADSSVYGYTF
j_call: TRBJ1-2
d_call: .
v_call: TRBV28
clone_size: few

cdr3_nt: TGCAGCGTCGCGCAGGGTTTAGAGCAGCCCCAGCATTTT
cdr3_aa: CSVAQGLEQPQHF
j_call: TRBJ1-5
d_call: .
v_call: TRBV29-1
clone_size: few

cdr3_nt: TGTGCCATCAAAGGTTTGGGGACTGAAGCTTTCTTT
cdr3_aa: CAIKGLGTEAFF
j_call: TRBJ1-1
d_call: .
v_call: TRBV10-3
clone_size: .

cdr3_nt: TGCAGCGTTGGGAGGGGGGTTGGATACGAGCAGTACTTC
cdr3_aa: CSVGRGVGYEQYF
j_call: TRBJ2-7
d_call: .
v_call: TRBV29-1
clone_size: few

cdr3_nt: TGTGCCAGCAGGCCCCAGGGACAGAGCTATGGCTACACCTTC
cdr3_aa: CASRPQGQSYGYTF
j_call: TRBJ1-2
d_call: TRBD1
v_call: TRBV6-6
clone_size: few

cdr3_nt: TGTGCCAGCTCACCCGAGACGTCAGATACGCAGTATTTT
cdr3_aa: CASSPETSDTQYF
j_call: TRBJ2-3
d_call: .
v_call: TRBV18
clone_size: .

cdr3_nt: TGTGCCAGCAGCTTAGCCCGGCTTTCCTACGAGCAGTACTTC
cdr3_aa: CASSLARLSYEQYF
j_call: TRBJ2-7
d_call: .
v_call: TRBV7-2
clone_size: few

cdr3_nt: TGTGCCAGCAGCTTAGGGCAGTTCGGCACCGGGGAGCTGTTTTTT
cdr3_aa: CASSLGQFGTGELFF
j_call: TRBJ2-2
d_call: .
v_call: TRBV7-9
clone_size: few

cdr3_nt: TGTCCCAGCAGTTTTGACCGATCGGAGCAGTACTTC
cdr3_aa: CPSSFDRSEQYF
j_call: TRBJ2-5
d_call: .
v_call: TRBV25-1
clone_size: .

cdr3_nt: TGCGCCAGCAGCTTGGACCCCAGCGGGGGCAAATCCTACAATGAGCAGTTCTTC
cdr3_aa: CASSLDPSGGKSYNEQFF
j_call: TRBJ2-1
d_call: TRBD2
v_call: TRBV5-1
clone_size: few

cdr3_nt: TGCGCCAGCAGCTTGGCGACCGGGGGCTTGGAAGAGACCCAGTACTTC
cdr3_aa: CASSLATGGLEETQYF
j_call: TRBJ2-5
d_call: .
v_call: TRBV5-1
clone_size: few

cdr3_nt: TGTGCCAGCAGTTACCTGAAGGATACGCAGTATTTT
cdr3_aa: CASSYLKDTQYF
j_call: TRBJ2-3
d_call: .
v_call: TRBV6-2/TRBV6-3
clone_size: few

cdr3_nt: TGTGCCAGCAGCTTGGCCCTCGGAGATCCTAACTATGGCTACACCTTC
cdr3_aa: CASSLALGDPNYGYTF
j_call: TRBJ1-2
d_call: .
v_call: TRBV5-6
clone_size: .

cdr3_nt: TGCAGCGTTGAAATTTGGCAGGGGCCGACCCAGTACTTC
cdr3_aa: CSVEIWQGPTQYF
j_call: TRBJ2-5
d_call: .
v_call: TRBV29-1
clone_size: many

cdr3_nt: TGTGCCAGCAGCACCTCAGGGGGCAGAAGCTCACCCCTCCACTTT
cdr3_aa: CASSTSGGRSSPLHF
j_call: TRBJ1-6
d_call: TRBD1
v_call: TRBV7-9
clone_size: .

cdr3_nt: TGCAGTGCAATTGACATAACCCCCTACGAGCAGTACTTC
cdr3_aa: CSAIDITPYEQYF
j_call: TRBJ2-7
d_call: .
v_call: TRBV20-1
clone_size: few

cdr3_nt: TGTGCCACCAGCAGAGGAGGGACCGGGACATTGGCGGCTGAAGCTTTCTTT
cdr3_aa: CATSRGGTGTLAAEAFF
j_call: TRBJ1-1
d_call: .
v_call: TRBV15
clone_size: .

cdr3_nt: TGTGCCAGCAGCCCTGACCTCGTTGGGGAGACCCAGTACTTC
cdr3_aa: CASSPDLVGETQYF
j_call: TRBJ2-5
d_call: .
v_call: TRBV13
clone_size: few

cdr3_nt: TGTGCCAGCAGCCCCTACGCGGGGGTCTACAATGAGCAGTTCTTC
cdr3_aa: CASSPYAGVYNEQFF
j_call: TRBJ2-1
d_call: TRBD2
v_call: TRBV7-3
clone_size: .

cdr3_nt: TGTGCCACCGGACCGACGGGACAAACCTACAATGAGCAGTTCTTC
cdr3_aa: CATGPTGQTYNEQFF
j_call: TRBJ2-1
d_call: .
v_call: TRBV24-1
clone_size: .

cdr3_nt: TGTGCCAGCACCATGCTTAACCTGAATGAAAAACTGTTTTTT
cdr3_aa: CASTMLNLNEKLFF
j_call: TRBJ1-4
d_call: .
v_call: TRBV12-3/TRBV12-4
clone_size: few

cdr3_nt: TGTGCCAGCACCCCCTACCTGAGCTCCTACAATGAGCAGTTCTTC
cdr3_aa: CASTPYLSSYNEQFF
j_call: TRBJ2-1
d_call: .
v_call: TRBV6-2/TRBV6-3
clone_size: few

cdr3_nt: TGTGCCAGCAGCTTGCTGAGGGCAGAATACACAGATACGCAGTATTTT
cdr3_aa: CASSLLRAEYTDTQYF
j_call: TRBJ2-3
d_call: .
v_call: TRBV5-6
clone_size: .

cdr3_nt: TGCGCCAGCAGCCAGAGGAACCATAACACCGGGGAGCTGTTTTTT
cdr3_aa: CASSQRNHNTGELFF
j_call: TRBJ2-2
d_call: .
v_call: TRBV4-3
clone_size: few

cdr3_nt: TGTGCCAGCAGCCAGGAATCGGTGGGCTACACCTTC
cdr3_aa: CASSQESVGYTF
j_call: TRBJ1-2
d_call: .
v_call: TRBV3-1
clone_size: .

cdr3_nt: TGTGCCAGCAGACCGACAGATAAAAACATTCAGTACTTC
cdr3_aa: CASRPTDKNIQYF
j_call: TRBJ2-4
d_call: .
v_call: TRBV28
clone_size: few

cdr3_nt: TGCAGCGTTGGGAGCATTTCCTACGAGCAGAACTTC
cdr3_aa: CSVGSISYEQNF
j_call: TRBJ2-7
d_call: .
v_call: TRBV29-1
clone_size: .

cdr3_nt: TGCAGTGCTAGAGATCTTGGGACTAGTAGCTCAGATACGCAGTATTTT
cdr3_aa: CSARDLGTSSSDTQYF
j_call: TRBJ2-3
d_call: TRBD2
v_call: TRBV20-1
clone_size: few

cdr3_nt: TGCAGTAGGACAGGGGGGTCCGAGACCCAGTACTTC
cdr3_aa: CSRTGGSETQYF
j_call: TRBJ2-5
d_call: TRBD1
v_call: TRBV20-1
clone_size: .